This T cell receptor (beta chain) was captured by sequencing in a study of shared clonotypes between healthy human individuals. At the level of the study: CD4 naive and CD4 memory each took three plates per donor, while CD8 naive took two and CD8 memory one.

About this clone itself: Antigen: not known.

Repertoires were generated with immunoSEQ multiplex PCR, while TCRdb's copy carries only in-frame clones and drops some. The sample includes roughly 700,000 clones, less than 85% seen only once; the top ten take 1.5% to 2%. General observations from the study: Sampling covered nothing but blood. Tissue TCR repertoires likely differ from those found in blood. Naive subsets generally exceeded memory subsets in estimated richness.

The V segment lost 4 bases and the J segment 1 base; nucleotides outside the gene matches: 7. The CDR3 spans 16 residues. The germline V gene encodes CDR1 SGHRS and CDR2 YFSETQ. The chain recombines TRBV5-1 with TRBJ2-2, with 7 bases matching TRBD2. The sequenced sample was memory CD4+ T cells sorted from blood. Subset indicated: CD45RA-negative fraction. The source is a woman aged 25-40 years in good health. In nucleotides, the CDR3 is TGCGCCAGCAGCGTCGAAGTAGCGGGGAACACCGGGGAGCTGTTTTTT. Protein sequence: CASSVEVAGNTGELFF.